Shown below are 11 T cell receptor beta chains from a single sample sequenced in a study of T cell repertoires in cytomegalovirus infection. From the reads, TCRdb called clonotypes with MiXCR, one entry per CDR3 protein. Here the sample spans about 890,000 distinct CDR3 sequences, around 32% being singletons. The antigens these receptors bind are not known. The material sequenced was cultured CD8+ T cells from PBMCs, taken from culture after CMV antigen stimulation. These TCRs come from a human donor in good health (CMV status not recorded). Some clones in this sample may be carry-over from other donors' samples.

V usage is TRBV19 and J usage is TRBJ1-4, with D hard to call. V lost 6 bases to trimming and J lost 0 bases, with 14 bases between them. Germline-derived CDR1 and CDR2 are LNHDA and SQIVND (reference sequence). This CDR3 is 16 amino acids long. The CDR3 DNA is TGTGCCAGTAGGCCCCCCGGGAATACAACTAATGAAAAACTGTTTTTT. This encodes CASRPPGNTTNEKLFF.

The chain is built from TRBV6-1 and TRBJ1-1; D is undetermined. V was pared by 6 bases and J by 7 bases, with 15 bases between. The CDR3 has 13 amino acids. Per the germline V gene, CDR1 is MNHNS and CDR2 is SASEGT. The CDR3: CASSTPTHVEAFF. CDR3 coding DNA: TGTGCCAGCAGCACACCAACCCACGTTGAAGCTTTCTTT.

This clonotype was counted many times. V is TRBV7-8 and J is TRBJ1-1; 7 bases fit TRBD1. This CDR3 is 16 amino acids long. V lost 1 base, J lost 0 bases, and 5 bases stayed unmatched. Germline-derived CDR1 and CDR2 are SGHVS and FQNEAQ. CDR3 residues: CASSLVGTALNTEAFF. The CDR3 coding sequence is TGTGCCAGCAGCTTAGTCGGGACAGCCCTGAACACTGAAGCTTTCTTT.

This clonotype was seen a handful of times. V usage is TRBV9 and J usage is TRBJ2-1; TRBD1 agrees at 8 bases. V lost 4 bases, J lost 8 bases, and 14 bases stayed unmatched. Germline CDR1 and CDR2: SGDLS and YYNGEE. This CDR3 spans 16 amino acids. This CDR3 reads CASSFLARGPVDEQFF. DNA of the CDR3: TGTGCCAGCAGCTTTTTAGCCAGGGGGCCTGTAGATGAGCAGTTCTTC.

This clonotype was counted many times. The rearrangement links TRBV7-6 to TRBJ2-1; 7 bases align to TRBD1. This CDR3 has 16 residues. Trimming took 3 bases from V and 1 from J; bases not matched to a gene: 6. Germline CDR1 SGHVS, CDR2 FNYEAQ. This chain's CDR3 is CASSFGQAVSYNEQFF. CDR3 DNA: TGTGCCAGCAGCTTTGGACAGGCGGTATCCTACAATGAGCAGTTCTTC.

This clonotype showed up just once. This sequence joins TRBV6-2 or TRBV6-3 and TRBJ2-6; 10 bases align to TRBD2. Germline CDR1 MNHEY, CDR2 SVGEGT. J lost 2 bases, V lost 2 bases, and 12 bases had no gene match. The CDR3 has 20 residues. CDR3 residues: CASSYRTLAGARPGANVLTF. DNA of the CDR3: TGTGCCAGCAGTTACCGTACCCTAGCGGGGGCGAGACCTGGGGCCAACGTCCTGACTTTC.

This clonotype was picked up many times. The chain couples TRBV7-9 to TRBJ2-3; 12 bases are shared with TRBD2. V shed 7 bases, J shed 1 base, and the junction held 3 bases outside the gene matches. The CDR3 consists of 15 residues. Germline lookup yields CDR1 SEHNR and CDR2 FQNEAQ (reference sequence). CDR3 loop: CASTRLAGGTDTQYF. The CDR3 DNA reads as TGTGCCAGCACCAGACTAGCGGGGGGCACAGATACGCAGTATTTT.

Details on this clonotype: A junction end diverges from the germline sequence, so it may reflect a read error. V usage is TRBV7-4 and J usage is TRBJ2-1, with D possibly being TRBD2 (6 bases). The CDR3 totals 14 residues. CDR1 SGHVT and CDR2 SQSDAQ come from the germline V gene. CDR3 protein: CARSLAAPGDEQFF. CDR3 sequence (DNA): TGTGCCAGAAGCTTAGCGGCCCCGGGCGATGAGCAGTTCTTC.

This clonotype was detected ten times or more. CDR3 protein: CASSNSGGRSGPLPSNEQFF. DNA of the CDR3: TGTGCCAGCAGCAACTCAGGGGGCCGGTCTGGACCACTGCCGTCCAATGAGCAGTTCTTC. This chain links TRBV7-6 with TRBJ2-1; 8 nucleotides agree with TRBD1. The germline V gene encodes CDR1 SGHVS and CDR2 FNYEAQ. The CDR3 has 20 residues. The J segment lost 6 bases and the V segment lost 5 bases, leaving 24 bases of the junction unmatched.

The chain carries TRBV19 and TRBJ1-5; D gene uncertain. V was shortened by 10 bases and J by 0 bases, with 13 bases between the two germline ends. This CDR3 comprises 14 residues. Germline CDR1 is LNHDA and CDR2 is SQIVND (reference sequence). This CDR3 reads CATGGINSNQPQHF. CDR3 nucleotide sequence: TGTGCCACCGGAGGGATTAATAGCAATCAGCCCCAGCATTTT. The complete variable domain, with remaining parts taken from reference TRBV19 and TRBJ1-5, reads DGGITQSPKYLFRKEGQNVTLSCEQNLNHDAMYWYRQDPGQGLRLIYYSQIVNDFQKGDIAEGYSVSREKKESFPLTVTSAQKNPTAFYLCATGGINSNQPQHFGDGTRLSIL.

This chain links TRBV7-9 with TRBJ1-2; no clear D. Germline V CDR1 and CDR2: SEHNR, FQNEAQ (reference sequence). This CDR3 has 13 amino acids. Trimming pared 4 bases from V and 4 bases from J, leaving 10 bases between. The CDR3 loop reads CASSSEDPYGYTF. The CDR3 DNA is TGTGCCAGCAGCTCCGAGGATCCCTATGGCTACACCTTC.